Listed below are T cell receptor beta chains from one sample, sequenced in a study of T-cell memory formation after mild COVID-19. Each CDR3 protein gets one entry after TCRdb re-called the 5' RACE reads with MiXCR. The table shows about 560,000 distinct CDR3 sequences, with around 17% occurring only once. The sample taken for sequencing was PBMCs or a T cell subset sorted from them (not recorded which). The receptors originated from an adult woman who had mild COVID-19 (a few samples of this study predate the infection). Cell type and time point are not known. Each CDR3 is given with its conserved first and last residue. A D gene is named only where the DNA matches it firmly. The size entry is marked missing in some rows and otherwise reads once, few, many or a size class.

V	size	J	D	CDR3	DNA
TRBV6-5	many	TRBJ2-7	TRBD1	CASIGQGAGSYEQYF	TGTGCCAGCATCGGACAGGGGGCAGGTTCCTACGAGCAGTACTTC
TRBV12-3/TRBV12-4	.	TRBJ1-2	.	CASMDRVGGYTF	TGTGCCAGCATGGATAGGGTCGGAGGCTACACCTTC
TRBV15	few	TRBJ2-5	TRBD1	CATSRGTGTEETQYF	TGTGCCACCAGCAGAGGTACCGGGACAGAGGAGACCCAGTACTTC
TRBV11-2	.	TRBJ2-2	.	CASSLRRHVNTGELFF	TGTGCCAGCAGCTTACGGAGACACGTGAACACCGGGGAGCTGTTTTTT
TRBV4-2	.	TRBJ2-4	TRBD2	CASSQTLAGGLAKNIQYF	TGTGCCAGCAGCCAGACCTTAGCGGGGGGGCTAGCCAAAAACATTCAGTACTTC
TRBV30	few	TRBJ2-7	.	CAWSVDLTGEQYF	TGTGCCTGGAGTGTGGACTTAACGGGCGAGCAGTACTTC
TRBV4-1	.	TRBJ1-2	.	CASSQEPNYGYTF	TGCGCCAGCAGCCAAGAACCTAACTATGGCTACACCTTC
TRBV20-1	.	TRBJ1-3	.	CSAIGRSISGNTIYF	TGCAGTGCTATAGGCAGGAGCATCTCTGGAAACACCATATATTTT
TRBV12-3/TRBV12-4	few	TRBJ1-4	.	CASTVGGARVEKLFF	TGTGCCAGCACAGTCGGCGGGGCTAGGGTGGAAAAACTGTTTTTT
TRBV5-1	.	TRBJ2-2	.	CASSVDFTGELFF	TGCGCCAGCAGCGTAGATTTCACCGGGGAGCTGTTTTTT
TRBV6-5	few	TRBJ2-1	.	CASSYWRGEQFF	TGTGCCAGCAGTTATTGGCGGGGTGAGCAGTTCTTC
TRBV4-2	few	TRBJ2-7	.	CASSQGTWGDEQYF	TGTGCCAGCAGCCAGGGGACGTGGGGTGACGAGCAGTACTTC
TRBV7-9	many	TRBJ2-3	.	CASSLAVTDTQYF	TGTGCCAGCAGCTTAGCTGTCACAGATACGCAGTATTTT
TRBV6-4	few	TRBJ2-2	TRBD2	CASSVGRAGTGELFF	TGTGCCAGCAGTGTCGGGAGGGCCGGTACCGGGGAGCTGTTTTTT
TRBV7-9	few	TRBJ1-1	.	CASTGRINTEAFF	TGTGCCAGCACCGGACGGATTAACACTGAAGCTTTCTTT
TRBV10-3	few	TRBJ1-1	.	CATGIGTQHTEAFF	TGTGCCACCGGGATCGGGACACAACACACTGAAGCTTTCTTT
TRBV4-2	few	TRBJ2-7	.	CASSQGTESYEQYF	TGTGCCAGCAGCCAAGGCACAGAGTCCTACGAGCAGTACTTC
TRBV29-1	.	TRBJ2-7	.	CSVSRGLNEQYF	TGCAGCGTTTCCCGGGGACTGAACGAGCAGTACTTC
TRBV7-8	few	TRBJ1-1	TRBD1	CASSRQGAGTEAFF	TGTGCCAGCAGCAGACAGGGGGCAGGCACTGAAGCTTTCTTT
TRBV7-6	few	TRBJ2-3	TRBD2	CASSPLVAGEPGTDTQYF	TGTGCCAGCAGCCCCCTGGTAGCGGGAGAGCCAGGCACAGATACGCAGTATTTT
TRBV21-1	few	TRBJ2-7	.	CASSKWLGDKKQGYEQYF	TGTGCCAGCAGCAAATGGCTTGGAGACAAAAAACAGGGATACGAGCAGTACTTC
TRBV24-1	.	TRBJ2-3	TRBD2	CATSDWGGSGGYTQYF	TGTGCCACCAGTGATTGGGGCGGGAGTGGTGGCTATACGCAGTATTTT
TRBV6-1	few	TRBJ1-5	.	CASSAPARLRGNQPQHF	TGTGCCAGCAGTGCACCGGCCCGTTTACGTGGCAATCAGCCCCAGCATTTT
TRBV20-1	.	TRBJ2-1	TRBD1	CRASTGSAVNEQFF	TGCAGGGCATCGACAGGGAGTGCGGTCAATGAGCAGTTCTTC
TRBV21-1	.	TRBJ1-4	.	CASSKSLRGANEKLFF	TGTGCCAGCAGCAAATCCCTGAGGGGGGCTAATGAAAAACTGTTTTTT
TRBV7-6	.	TRBJ2-2	.	CASSLGASPTGELFF	TGTGCCAGCAGCTTAGGGGCTAGCCCCACCGGGGAGCTGTTTTTT
TRBV6-2/TRBV6-3	few	TRBJ1-1	.	CASSYLRGLHTEAFF	TGTGCCAGCAGTTACCTGCGGGGGTTGCACACTGAAGCTTTCTTT
TRBV11-3	few	TRBJ2-3	TRBD2	CASSSGEGTQYF	TGTGCCAGCAGCTCTGGGGAGGGTACGCAGTATTTT